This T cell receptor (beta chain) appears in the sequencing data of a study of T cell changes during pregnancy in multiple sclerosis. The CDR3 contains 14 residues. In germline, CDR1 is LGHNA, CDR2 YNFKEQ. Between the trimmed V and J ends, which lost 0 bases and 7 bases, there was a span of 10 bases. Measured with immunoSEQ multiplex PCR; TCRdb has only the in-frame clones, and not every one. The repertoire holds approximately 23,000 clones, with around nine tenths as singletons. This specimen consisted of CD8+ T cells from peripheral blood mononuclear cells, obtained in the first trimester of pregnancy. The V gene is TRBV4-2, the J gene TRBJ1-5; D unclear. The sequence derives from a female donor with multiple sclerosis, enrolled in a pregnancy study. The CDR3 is CASSQDRWEQPQHF. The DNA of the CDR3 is TGTGCCAGCAGCCAAGACAGGTGGGAGCAGCCCCAGCATTTT.